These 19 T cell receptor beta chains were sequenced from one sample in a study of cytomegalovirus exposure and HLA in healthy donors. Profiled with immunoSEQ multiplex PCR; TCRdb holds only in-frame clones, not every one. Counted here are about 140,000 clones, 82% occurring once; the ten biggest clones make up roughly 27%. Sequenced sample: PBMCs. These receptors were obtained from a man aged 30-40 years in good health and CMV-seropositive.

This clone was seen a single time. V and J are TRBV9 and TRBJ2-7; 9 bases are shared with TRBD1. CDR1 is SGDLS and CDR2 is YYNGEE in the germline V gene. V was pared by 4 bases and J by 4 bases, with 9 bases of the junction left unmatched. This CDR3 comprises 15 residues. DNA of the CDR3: TGTGCCAGCAGCCCAAGGAACAGGGGGCCTTACGAGCAGTACTTC. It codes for CASSPRNRGPYEQYF.

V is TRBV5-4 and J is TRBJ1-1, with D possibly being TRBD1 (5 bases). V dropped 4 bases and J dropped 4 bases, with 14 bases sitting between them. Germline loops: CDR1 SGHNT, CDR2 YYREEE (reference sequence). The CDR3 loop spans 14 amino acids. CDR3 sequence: CASSPGRPGTEAFF. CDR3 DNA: TGTGCCAGCAGCCCAGGGCGTCCTGGCACTGAAGCTTTCTTT.

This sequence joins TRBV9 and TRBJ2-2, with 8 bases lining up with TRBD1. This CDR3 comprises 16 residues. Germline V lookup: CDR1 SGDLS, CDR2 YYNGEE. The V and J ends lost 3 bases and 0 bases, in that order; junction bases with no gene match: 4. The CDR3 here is CASSEGGQANTGELFF. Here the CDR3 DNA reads TGTGCCAGCAGCGAGGGGGGACAGGCGAACACCGGGGAGCTGTTTTTT.

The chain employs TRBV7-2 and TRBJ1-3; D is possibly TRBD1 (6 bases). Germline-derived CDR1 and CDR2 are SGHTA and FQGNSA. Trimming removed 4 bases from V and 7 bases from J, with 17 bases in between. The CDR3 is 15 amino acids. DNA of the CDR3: TGTGCCAGCAGCTCACAGGGACCAGGGGCCAACACCATATATTTT. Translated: CASSSQGPGANTIYF.

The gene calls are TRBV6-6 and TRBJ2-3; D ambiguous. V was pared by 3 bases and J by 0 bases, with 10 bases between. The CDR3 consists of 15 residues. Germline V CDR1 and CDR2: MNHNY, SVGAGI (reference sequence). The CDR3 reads CASSYQQSSTDTQYF. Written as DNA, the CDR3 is TGTGCCAGCAGTTATCAACAGTCCAGCACAGATACGCAGTATTTT.

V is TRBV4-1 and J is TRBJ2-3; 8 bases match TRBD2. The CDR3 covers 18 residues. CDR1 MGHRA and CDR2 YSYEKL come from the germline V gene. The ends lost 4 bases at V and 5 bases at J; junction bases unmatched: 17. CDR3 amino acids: CASSLGTRYDLARDTQYF. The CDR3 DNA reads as TGCGCCAGCAGCCTCGGGACTAGGTACGATTTAGCGCGAGATACGCAGTATTTT.

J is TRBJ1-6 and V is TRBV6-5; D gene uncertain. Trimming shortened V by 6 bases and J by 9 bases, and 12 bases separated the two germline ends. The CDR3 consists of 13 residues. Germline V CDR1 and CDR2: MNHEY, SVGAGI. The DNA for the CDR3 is TGTGCCAGCAGCCGTTTTAGGAGTTCACCCCTCCACTTT. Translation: CASSRFRSSPLHF.

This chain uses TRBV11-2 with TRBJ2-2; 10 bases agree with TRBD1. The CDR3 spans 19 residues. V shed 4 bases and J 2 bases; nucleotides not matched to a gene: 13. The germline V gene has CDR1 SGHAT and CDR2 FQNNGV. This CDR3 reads CASSSDLPGQGINTGELFF. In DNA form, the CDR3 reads TGTGCCAGCAGCTCGGACCTTCCGGGACAGGGGATCAACACCGGGGAGCTGTTTTTT.

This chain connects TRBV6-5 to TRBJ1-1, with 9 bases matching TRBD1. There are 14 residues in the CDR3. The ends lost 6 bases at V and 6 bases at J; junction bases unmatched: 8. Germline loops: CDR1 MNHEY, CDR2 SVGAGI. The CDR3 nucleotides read TGTGCCAGCAGGGGACAGGGCAAAGGCGCTGAAGCTTTCTTT. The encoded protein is CASRGQGKGAEAFF.

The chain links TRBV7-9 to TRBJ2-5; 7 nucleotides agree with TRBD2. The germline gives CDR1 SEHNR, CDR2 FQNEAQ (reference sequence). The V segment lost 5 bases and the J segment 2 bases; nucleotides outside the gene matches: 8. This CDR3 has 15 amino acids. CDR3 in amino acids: CASSRQYGGQETQYF. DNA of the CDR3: TGTGCCAGCAGCCGTCAGTACGGGGGGCAAGAGACCCAGTACTTC.

The CDR3, as DNA: TGCGCCAGCAGTGGGGCAGGCATCAATCAGCCCCAGCATTTT. This gives the protein CASSGAGINQPQHF. The rearrangement joins TRBV10-2 to TRBJ1-5; D not resolved. Per germline, CDR1 WSHSY and CDR2 SAAADI. V gave up 4 bases and J gave up 3 bases, with 10 bases separating them. This CDR3 contains 14 residues.

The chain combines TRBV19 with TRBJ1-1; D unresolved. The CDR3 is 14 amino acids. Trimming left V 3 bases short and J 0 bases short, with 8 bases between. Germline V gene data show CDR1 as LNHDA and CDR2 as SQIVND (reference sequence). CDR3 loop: CASSIHRLNTEAFF. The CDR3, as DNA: TGTGCCAGTAGTATTCACAGACTGAACACTGAAGCTTTCTTT.

CDR3 sequence: CASSYDSTEAFF. In DNA form, the CDR3 reads TGCGCCAGCAGCTACGACAGCACTGAAGCTTTCTTT. The J gene is TRBJ1-1, the V gene TRBV5-1; D is perhaps TRBD1 (5 bases). V was shortened by 3 bases and J by 4 bases, with 7 bases between the two germline ends. Germline-derived CDR1 and CDR2 are SGHRS and YFSETQ. This CDR3 region has 12 residues.

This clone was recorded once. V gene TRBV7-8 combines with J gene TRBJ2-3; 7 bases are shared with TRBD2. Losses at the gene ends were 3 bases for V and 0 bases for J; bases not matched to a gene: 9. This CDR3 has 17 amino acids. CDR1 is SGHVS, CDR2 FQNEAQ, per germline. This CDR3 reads CASSFPVGTTSTDTQYF. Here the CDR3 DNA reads TGTGCCAGCAGCTTTCCCGTAGGGACTACTAGCACAGATACGCAGTATTTT.

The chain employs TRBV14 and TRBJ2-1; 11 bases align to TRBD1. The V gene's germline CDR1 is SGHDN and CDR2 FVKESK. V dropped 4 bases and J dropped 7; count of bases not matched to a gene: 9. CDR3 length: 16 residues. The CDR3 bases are TGTGCCAGCAGCCCCCCGGGGACAGGGGGAAGGAATGAGCAGTTCTTC. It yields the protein CASSPPGTGGRNEQFF.

The CDR3 DNA follows: TGCGCCAGCAGCCCTGGAAGGGGGCTGGGCTATGGCTACACCTTC. Protein product: CASSPGRGLGYGYTF. V is TRBV4-3 and J is TRBJ1-2, with 7 bases identical to TRBD1. J was trimmed by 4 bases and V by 4 bases; bases with no gene match: 9. CDR1 LGHNA and CDR2 YSLEER come from the germline V gene. The CDR3 covers 15 residues.

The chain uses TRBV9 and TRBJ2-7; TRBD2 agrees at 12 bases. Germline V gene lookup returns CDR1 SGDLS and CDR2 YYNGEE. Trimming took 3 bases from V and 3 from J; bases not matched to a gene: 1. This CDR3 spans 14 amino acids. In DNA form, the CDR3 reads TGTGCCAGCAGCGCGACTAGCGGGAGCTACGAGCAGTACTTC. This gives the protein CASSATSGSYEQYF.

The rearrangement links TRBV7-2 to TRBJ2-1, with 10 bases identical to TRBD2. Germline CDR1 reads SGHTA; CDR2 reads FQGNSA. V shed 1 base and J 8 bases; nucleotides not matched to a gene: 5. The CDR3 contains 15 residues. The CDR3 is CASSLEAGGPHEQFF. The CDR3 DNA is TGTGCCAGCAGCTTAGAAGCGGGAGGGCCCCATGAGCAGTTCTTC. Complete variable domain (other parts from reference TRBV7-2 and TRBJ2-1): GAGVSQSPSNKVTEKGKDVELRCDPISGHTALYWYRQSLGQGLEFLIYFQGNSAPDKSGLPSDRFSAERTGGSVSTLTIQRTQQEDSAVYLCASSLEAGGPHEQFFGPGTRLTVL.

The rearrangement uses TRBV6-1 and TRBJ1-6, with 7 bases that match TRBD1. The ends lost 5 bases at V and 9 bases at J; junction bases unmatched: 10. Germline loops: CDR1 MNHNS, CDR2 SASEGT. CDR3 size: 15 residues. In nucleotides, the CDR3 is TGTGCCAGCAGTTCTCCGACAGGGTTGGGTTCACCCCTCCACTTT. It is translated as CASSSPTGLGSPLHF.